This TCR beta chain originates from a study of T cell changes during pregnancy in multiple sclerosis (dated 2019 in TCRdb). Background on the whole study: The study examined how the T cell repertoire changed over the course of pregnancy in women with multiple sclerosis.

Receptor amplification or capture employed the immunoSEQ multiplex PCR assay. TCRdb re-hosts the immuneACCESS table, in-frame sequences only. Its copies lack some clones; in the studies checked, an unresolved V gene accounts for under half of them, and the cause for the rest is not known. The sample yields tens of thousands of clones; 90% were counted once. The top ten clones comprise about 5.2% of the sample. With regard to this clone: What this receptor recognizes is not known. No per-base quality is available; no much larger clone lies one base away.

Sequenced material: peripheral blood, taken in the third trimester of pregnancy. This sequence was found in a female donor in good health, enrolled as a control in a pregnancy study.

CDR3 protein: CASSLDSREYF. The DNA sequence is as follows: TGTGCCAGCAGTTTGGACAGCCGAGAGTATTTT. The chain links TRBV28 with TRBJ2-3; the D gene is perhaps TRBD1, from 6 matching bases. The germline V gene yields MDHEN for CDR1 and SYDVKM for CDR2. V and J are truncated by 3 bases and 13 bases respectively, leaving an intervening sequence of 11 bases. CDR3 length: 11 amino acids, cysteine to phenylalanine. The sequence is cut down to CDR3 DNA, 33 bases in frame from base 1.